This T cell receptor beta chain was sequenced for a study of blood T cell repertoires in COVID-19. Study background: The cDNA or gDNA used as material had been derived from T cells, B-cell-depleted T cells, or PBMCs.

The CDR3 has 17 amino acids. V dropped 5 bases and J dropped 5; count of bases not matched to a gene: 12. Germline CDR1 and CDR2: MGHRA and YSYEKL. Profiling relied on immunoSEQ multiplex PCR, and the TCRdb table lists in-frame clones only, not all of them. Among some 160,000 clones listed, about 85% were seen once. Symptom resolution, clearance, or two negative PCRs marked donors in Cohort 3 as recovered. The receptor was derived from a woman in her forties who had recovered from COVID-19. The sample was PBMCs or T cells enriched from blood (not recorded which). This sequence joins TRBV4-1 and TRBJ1-1; 12 nucleotides line up with TRBD1. The CDR3 loop reads CASSYRDRGRERTEAFF. CDR3 nucleotide sequence: TGCGCCAGCAGCTATCGGGACAGGGGGCGCGAGAGGACTGAAGCTTTCTTT.